This T cell receptor (beta chain) originates from a study of blood T cells in healthy people across ages. The CDR3 sequence is 16 residues long. CDR1 and CDR2 from the germline V gene are MNHNS and SASEGT. Together with a sample-barcoded 5' primer, a J-beta primer mix was included in a second PCR lasting about 7 to 12 cycles. Every cDNA was tagged by a template-switch adaptor with 12 random nucleotides. MiXCR was run by TCRdb on the 5' RACE reads, yielding one entry per CDR3 protein. The sample shows about 780,000 distinct CDR3 sequences, around 24% of them seen only once. On this clonotype itself: At one end the junction does not follow the germline gene, possibly because of a read error.

Separately, the same data were catalogued under a study of T cells of mothers and their children. This second study notes: Similar thymic selection effects on TCR recombination output appear in pairs, both related and unrelated. Among related mother-child pairs, overlap was slightly higher than in unrelated pairs, though not significantly.

The specimen was blood. This chain links TRBV6-1 with TRBJ1-6; a weak D match, TRBD1 (6 bases). The receptor's source is a boy between 5 and 17 years old in good health. The CDR3 nucleotides are TGTGCCACCAGTCCGACAGGAGGCTTCTATAATTCACCCCTCCACTTT. Its translation is CATSPTGGFYNSPLHF.